In its sample, the clone carrying this TCR beta chain was seen many times. CDR1 is LGHNA, CDR2 YSLEER, per germline. The CDR3 spans 19 residues. After removal of 0 bases from V and 4 bases from J, the junction contained 16 bases not matched to a gene. The sample comes from a study of response to subunit inactivated influenza vaccine. Each CDR3 protein gets one entry after TCRdb re-called the RT-PCR reads with MiXCR. Of 150,000 to 200,000 distinct CDR3 sequences in the sample, about 9% were seen once. This receptor was identified in a man aged 50 or older who received an inactivated influenza vaccine. The rearrangement uses TRBV4-3 and TRBJ1-2, with TRBD1 identical over 8 bases. Sequencing was performed on non-naive T cells sorted from PBMCs, taken on the day of vaccination. The CDR3 DNA reads TGCGCCAGCAGCCAAGATCTCCCCGGACAGGGCGTCCTGAGCTATGGCTACACCTTC. Its translation is CASSQDLPGQGVLSYGYTF.